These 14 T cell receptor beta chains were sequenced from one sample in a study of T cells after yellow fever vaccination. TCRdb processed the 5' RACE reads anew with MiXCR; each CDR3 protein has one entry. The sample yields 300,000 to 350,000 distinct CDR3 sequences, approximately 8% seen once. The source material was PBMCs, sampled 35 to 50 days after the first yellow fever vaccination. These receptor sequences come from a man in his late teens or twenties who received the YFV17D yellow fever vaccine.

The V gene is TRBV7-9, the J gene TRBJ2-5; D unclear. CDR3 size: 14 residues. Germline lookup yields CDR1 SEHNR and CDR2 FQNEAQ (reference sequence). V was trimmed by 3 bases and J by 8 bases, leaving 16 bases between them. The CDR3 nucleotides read TGTGCCAGCAGCTTGGGGTCACAGTCCCCAACCCAGTACTTC. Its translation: CASSLGSQSPTQYF.

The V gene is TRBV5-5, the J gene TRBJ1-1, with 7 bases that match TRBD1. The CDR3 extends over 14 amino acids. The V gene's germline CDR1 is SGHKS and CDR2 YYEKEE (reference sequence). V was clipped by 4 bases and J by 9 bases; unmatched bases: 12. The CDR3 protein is CASSPEPNRGKAFF. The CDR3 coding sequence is TGTGCCAGCAGCCCCGAACCCAACAGGGGTAAAGCTTTCTTT.

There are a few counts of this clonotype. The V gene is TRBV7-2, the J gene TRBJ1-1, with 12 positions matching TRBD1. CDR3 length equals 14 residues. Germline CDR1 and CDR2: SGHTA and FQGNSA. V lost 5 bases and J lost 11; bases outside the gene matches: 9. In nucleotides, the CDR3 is TGTGCCAGCAGCCGGCCGGGACAGGGGGCGCGGGCTTTCTTT. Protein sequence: CASSRPGQGARAFF.

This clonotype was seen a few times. The DNA for the CDR3 is TGTGCCAGCAGCCAAGGGGAAACGGGCCAGCCCCAGCATTTT. It translates to CASSQGETGQPQHF. The V gene is TRBV3-1, the J gene TRBJ1-5; D is ambiguous. The CDR3 has 14 amino acids. The V and J ends lost 1 base and 7 bases respectively, with 11 bases between them. Germline V CDR1 and CDR2: LGHDT, YNNKEL (reference sequence). The whole variable domain, filled in from reference TRBV3-1 and TRBJ1-5, reads DTAVSQTPKYLVTQMGNDKSIKCEQNLGHDTMYWYKQDSKKFLKIMFSYNNKELIINETVPNRFSPKSPDKAHLNLHINSLELGDSAVYFCASSQGETGQPQHFGDGTRLSIL.

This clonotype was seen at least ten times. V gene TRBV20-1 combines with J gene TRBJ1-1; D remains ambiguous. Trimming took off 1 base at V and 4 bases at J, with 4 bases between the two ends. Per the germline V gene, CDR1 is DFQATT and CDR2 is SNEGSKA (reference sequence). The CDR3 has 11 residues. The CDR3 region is CSARAGTEAFF. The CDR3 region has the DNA TGCAGTGCTAGAGCTGGCACTGAAGCTTTCTTT.

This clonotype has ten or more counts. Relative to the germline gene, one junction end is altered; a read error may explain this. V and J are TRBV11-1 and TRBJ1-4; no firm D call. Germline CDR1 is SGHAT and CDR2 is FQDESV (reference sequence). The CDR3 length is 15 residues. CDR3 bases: TGTGCCAGCAGCCCAAGGACCGCAACTCATGAAAAACTGTTTTTT. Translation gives CASSPRTATHEKLFF.

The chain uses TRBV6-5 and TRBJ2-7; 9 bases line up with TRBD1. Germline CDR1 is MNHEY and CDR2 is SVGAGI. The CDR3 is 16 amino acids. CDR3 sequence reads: CAISYSRDRASYEQYV. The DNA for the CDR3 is TGTGCCATCAGTTACTCGCGGGACAGGGCCTCCTACGAGCAGTACGTC.

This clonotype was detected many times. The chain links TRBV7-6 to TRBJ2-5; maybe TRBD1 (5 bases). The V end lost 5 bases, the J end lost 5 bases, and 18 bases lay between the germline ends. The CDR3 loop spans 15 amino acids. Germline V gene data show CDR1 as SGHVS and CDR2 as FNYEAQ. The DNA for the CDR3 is TGTGCCAGCAGCCACCCTTGGACATCCCGGGAGACCCAGTACTTC. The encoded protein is CASSHPWTSRETQYF.

The CDR3 region is CASSQGPGRAQYF. CDR3 sequence (DNA): TGCGCCAGCAGCCAAGGCCCAGGGAGGGCCCAGTACTTC. The rearrangement joins TRBV4-1 to TRBJ2-5; 7 positions match TRBD2. With V trimmed by 1 base and J by 9 bases, 5 bases remained unmatched. The germline V gene has CDR1 MGHRA and CDR2 YSYEKL. The length of the CDR3 is 13 residues.

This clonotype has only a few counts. CDR3 coding DNA: TGCGCCAGCAGCTTGAGGCGGGGGGGCGTAACAGATACGCAGTATTTT. Translating it yields CASSLRRGGVTDTQYF. This sequence joins TRBV5-1 and TRBJ2-3; TRBD2 matches at 9 bases. The CDR3 covers 16 residues. Germline V lookup: CDR1 SGHRS, CDR2 YFSETQ. The trim removed 1 base at V and 3 bases at J, leaving 6 bases unmatched.

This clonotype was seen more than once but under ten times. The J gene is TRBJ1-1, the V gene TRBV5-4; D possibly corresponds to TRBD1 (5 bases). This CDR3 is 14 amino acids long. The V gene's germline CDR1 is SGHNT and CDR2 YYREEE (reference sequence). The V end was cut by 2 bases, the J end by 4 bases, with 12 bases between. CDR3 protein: CASSLGAQGTEAFF. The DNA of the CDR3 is TGTGCCAGCAGCTTAGGGGCTCAGGGCACTGAAGCTTTCTTT.

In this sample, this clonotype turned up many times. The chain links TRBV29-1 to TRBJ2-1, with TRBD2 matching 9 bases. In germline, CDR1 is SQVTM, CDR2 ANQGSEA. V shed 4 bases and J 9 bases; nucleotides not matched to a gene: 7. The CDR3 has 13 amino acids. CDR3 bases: TGCAGCGTTGGCGGGGGGGCCGGGTTTGAGCAGTTCTTC. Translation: CSVGGGAGFEQFF.

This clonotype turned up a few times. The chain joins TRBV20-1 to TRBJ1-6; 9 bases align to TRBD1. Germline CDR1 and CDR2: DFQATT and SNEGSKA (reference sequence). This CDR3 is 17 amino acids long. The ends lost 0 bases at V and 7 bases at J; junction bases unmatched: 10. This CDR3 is CSARDGGQGVGNSPLHF. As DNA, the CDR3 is TGCAGTGCTAGAGATGGGGGACAGGGAGTAGGGAATTCACCCCTCCACTTT.

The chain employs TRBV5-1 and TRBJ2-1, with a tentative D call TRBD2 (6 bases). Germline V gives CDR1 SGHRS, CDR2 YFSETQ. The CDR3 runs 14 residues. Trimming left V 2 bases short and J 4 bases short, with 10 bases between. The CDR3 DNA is TGCGCCAGCAGCTTCTGGGGGGAATACAATGAGCAGTTCTTC. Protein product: CASSFWGEYNEQFF.